Below, 14 T cell receptor beta chains from the same sample are listed, as sequenced in a study of neurological immune-mediated disorders. TCRdb itself ran the 5' RACE reads through MiXCR, one entry per CDR3 protein. The sample has around 70,000 distinct CDR3 sequences, less than 5.5% seen once; the top ten hold 6% to 9.5%. The specimen was PBMCs. The origin of the receptors is a man between 18 and 35 years old with multiple sclerosis.

This clonotype was counted ten times or more. The chain has TRBV24-1 and TRBJ2-7; TRBD1 matches at 10 bases. With V trimmed by 9 bases and J by 2 bases, 6 bases remained unmatched. The germline gives CDR1 KGHDR, CDR2 SFDVKD. There are 14 residues in the CDR3. DNA for the CDR3: TGTGCCACCTCCCTCGGACAGGGGGCCTACGAGCAGTACTTC. Its translation: CATSLGQGAYEQYF.

This clonotype was observed a handful of times. The junction departs from the called germline gene at one end, perhaps through a read error. The chain carries TRBV25-1 and TRBJ1-5; D is undetermined. The CDR3 contains 14 residues. Germline-derived CDR1 and CDR2 are MGHDK and SYGVNS. For the CDR3, the DNA is TGTGCCAGCAGTGATGGACTCTCTGGGCAGCCCCAGAATTTT. Translated: CASSDGLSGQPQNF. The full variable domain, in which reference TRBV25-1 and TRBJ1-5 provide the parts outside the CDR3, is EADIYQTPRYLVIGTGKKITLECSQTMGHDKMYWYQQDPGMELHLIHYSYGVNSTEKGDLSSESTVSRIRTEHFPLTLESARPSHTSQYLCASSDGLSGQPQNFGDGTRLSIL.

Comments on this clonotype: The junction departs from germline at one end; a sequencing error may be responsible. The chain uses TRBV20-1 and TRBJ1-5; 10 nucleotides match TRBD1. Germline CDR1 reads DFQATT; CDR2 reads SNEGSKA (reference sequence). This CDR3 comprises 15 residues. CDR3 DNA: TGCAGTGCCACAGACAGGGGGCGCTGGGATCAGCCCCAGAATTTT. Residues: CSATDRGRWDQPQNF.

The chain is built from TRBV3-1 and TRBJ2-1; no reliable D call. Germline loops: CDR1 LGHDT, CDR2 YNNKEL (reference sequence). Trimming removed 3 bases from V and 5 bases from J, with 8 bases in between. The CDR3 has 13 residues. CDR3 bases: TGTGCCAGCAGCCACCCAATAGACAATGAGCAGTTCTTC. It is translated as CASSHPIDNEQFF.

This clonotype was observed at least ten times. The chain joins TRBV20-1 to TRBJ1-5; TRBD1 agrees at 8 bases. With V trimmed by 3 bases and J by 2 bases, 3 bases remained unmatched. Looked up from germline, CDR1 is DFQATT and CDR2 is SNEGSKA (reference sequence). The CDR3 runs to 14 residues. CDR3: CSASAGGRNQPQHF. CDR3 nucleotides: TGCAGTGCTAGCGCAGGGGGCCGCAATCAGCCCCAGCATTTT.

This clonotype was seen at least ten times. J is TRBJ2-1 and V is TRBV7-2; 7 bases are a match to TRBD2. Per germline, CDR1 SGHTA and CDR2 FQGNSA. Trimming cost V 1 base and J 7 bases; bases outside gene matches: 4. CDR3 size: 14 residues. The CDR3 bases are TGTGCCAGCAGCTTAGTGGGAGGGCCGAATGAGCAGTTCTTC. Its protein is CASSLVGGPNEQFF.

This clonotype was recorded at least ten times. This sequence joins TRBV20-1 and TRBJ1-4; D ambiguous. CDR1 DFQATT and CDR2 SNEGSKA come from the germline V gene (reference sequence). The CDR3 is 15 residues long. V shed 0 bases and J shed 6 bases, with 14 bases lying between them. The CDR3 protein is CSARDVGGTHEKLFF. Written as DNA, the CDR3 is TGCAGTGCTAGAGATGTTGGCGGTACTCATGAAAAACTGTTTTTT.

This clonotype was detected ten times or more. The J gene is TRBJ2-1, the V gene TRBV20-1; TRBD2 agrees at 12 bases. Germline V gene data show CDR1 as DFQATT and CDR2 as SNEGSKA (reference sequence). This CDR3 region has 15 residues. V dropped 2 bases and J dropped 8; count of bases not matched to a gene: 7. In DNA, the CDR3 is TGCAGTGCTAGATTTCGGCTAGCGGGAGGGCATGAGCAGTTCTTC. This translates into CSARFRLAGGHEQFF.

V gene TRBV20-1 combines with J gene TRBJ2-7; D is unresolved. V was pared by 5 bases and J by 5 bases, with 19 bases between. Germline lookup yields CDR1 DFQATT and CDR2 SNEGSKA (reference sequence). This CDR3 has 14 residues. CDR3 sequence: CSASLLGPDHEQYF. CDR3 sequence (DNA): TGCAGTGCTTCCCTCCTTGGGCCGGACCACGAGCAGTACTTC.

This clonotype has ten or more counts. This chain joins TRBV7-2 and TRBJ2-3; 7 bases map to TRBD2. Trimming removed 2 bases from V and 6 bases from J; junction bases left unmatched: 8. This CDR3 region has 15 residues. Germline lookup yields CDR1 SGHTA and CDR2 FQGNSA. The CDR3 DNA is TGTGCCAGCAGCTTACGCGGGAGAGCTGCGGATACGCAGTATTTT. Protein sequence: CASSLRGRAADTQYF.

This clonotype was seen many times. V usage is TRBV2 and J usage is TRBJ2-3, with D uncertain. Trimming took 6 bases from V and 4 from J, leaving 11 bases between them. Germline assignment: CDR1 SNHLY and CDR2 FYNNEI. This CDR3 has 13 residues. The chain's CDR3 is CASSLGVADTQYF. The DNA for the CDR3 is TGTGCCAGCAGCCTAGGCGTTGCAGATACGCAGTATTTT.

This clonotype was seen repeatedly, ten times or more. The gene calls are TRBV5-1 and TRBJ2-3; the D gene is possibly TRBD1 (6 bases). This CDR3 spans 16 amino acids. In germline, CDR1 is SGHRS, CDR2 YFSETQ. V gave up 4 bases and J gave up 4 bases, with 19 bases separating them. CDR3 region: CASSPGAGALADTQYF. DNA for the CDR3: TGCGCCAGCAGCCCTGGGGCAGGGGCCCTTGCAGATACGCAGTATTTT.

This clonotype was picked up many times. V usage is TRBV20-1 and J usage is TRBJ1-3; perhaps TRBD1 as D (5 bases). The germline V gene has CDR1 DFQATT and CDR2 SNEGSKA (reference sequence). Trimming took 3 bases from V and 2 from J, leaving 11 bases between them. The CDR3 extends over 14 amino acids. Here the CDR3 reads CSARVRGAGNTIYF. CDR3 nucleotide sequence: TGCAGTGCTAGGGTTCGGGGGGCTGGAAACACCATATATTTT.

This clonotype has at least ten counts. J is TRBJ2-7 and V is TRBV10-3; 7 bases line up with TRBD1. Unmatched junction bases numbered 10, after V lost 5 bases and J lost 0 bases. CDR3 size: 16 residues. Germline V gives CDR1 ENHRY, CDR2 SYGVKD. The CDR3 reads CAISQKQGTSSYEQYF. The CDR3 DNA sequence: TGTGCCATCAGTCAGAAACAGGGGACAAGCTCCTACGAGCAGTACTTC.